These 6 T cell receptor beta chains were all obtained from the same sample, sequenced in a study of blood T cell repertoires in COVID-19 (TCRdb year 2020). Receptor amplification or capture employed the immunoSEQ multiplex PCR assay. In TCRdb, the immuneACCESS table is reduced to in-frame sequences with V and J assigned. These tables do not hold every clone; where another copy was compared, an unresolved V gene accounts for under half, and the others remain unexplained. For this sample there are over 200,000 clones; around 88% appear just once. The ten largest account for about 4.7% of the sample. The material sequenced was PBMCs or T cells enriched from blood (not recorded which). The receptors originated from a woman aged 30 to 39 who had been exposed to COVID-19.

The rearrangement links TRBV7-3 to TRBJ2-1; the match to TRBD2 covers 13 bases. CDR1 is SGHTA and CDR2 is FQGTGA in the germline V gene. This CDR3 has 15 amino acids. V dropped 5 bases and J dropped 4; count of bases not matched to a gene: 2. DNA for the CDR3: TGTGCCAGCAGCATGACTAGCGGGGGGTACAATGAGCAGTTCTTC. Its protein is CASSMTSGGYNEQFF.

The CDR3 region has the DNA TGTGCCAGCAGCCCGAGGGACAGGGCTGGAAACACCATATATTTT. Amino acid sequence: CASSPRDRAGNTIYF. The chain links TRBV7-9 to TRBJ1-3; 9 bases map to TRBD1. Looked up from germline, CDR1 is SEHNR and CDR2 is FQNEAQ (reference sequence). Trimming removed 5 bases from V and 2 bases from J; junction bases left unmatched: 4. This CDR3 is 15 amino acids long.

This clone was counted only a few times. The chain recombines TRBV19 with TRBJ2-1, with D maybe TRBD1 (6 bases). Per the germline V gene, CDR1 is LNHDA and CDR2 is SQIVND (reference sequence). This CDR3 spans 14 amino acids. V lost 3 bases and J lost 9, with 15 bases in between. The CDR3, as DNA: TGTGCCAGTAGTATCCAACATACAGGGTTTGAGCAGTTCTTC. Translation gives CASSIQHTGFEQFF.

CDR3: CASSFAGGLPTGELFF. For the CDR3, the DNA is TGTGCCAGCAGCTTCGCGGGGGGCCTCCCCACCGGGGAGCTGTTTTTT. This rearrangement joins TRBV11-3 to TRBJ2-2, with 8 positions matching TRBD2. CDR1 and CDR2 (germline): SGHNT, YENEEA. The ends lost 3 bases at V and 4 bases at J; junction bases unmatched: 7. This CDR3 region has 16 residues.

The chain uses TRBV4-2 and TRBJ2-7; TRBD1 aligns across 8 bases. CDR1 and CDR2 (germline): LGHNA, YNFKEQ. V lost 4 bases to trimming and J lost 9 bases; unmatched junction nucleotides: 2. This CDR3 spans 11 amino acids. CDR3 DNA sequence: TGTGCCAGCAGCCCCGGGACAGGGCAGTACTTC. Encoded protein: CASSPGTGQYF.

This clone was recorded once. The rearrangement links TRBV5-1 to TRBJ2-2, with D perhaps matching TRBD1 (6 bases). The germline V gene encodes CDR1 SGHRS and CDR2 YFSETQ. Between the trimmed V and J ends, which lost 3 bases and 4 bases, there was a span of 13 bases. The length of the CDR3 is 15 residues. CDR3 in DNA: TGCGCCAGCAGCTGGACAGAGGTTGGCACCGGGGAGCTGTTTTTT. Its protein product is CASSWTEVGTGELFF.